The rows below give T cell receptor beta chains drawn from one sample of a study of cytomegalovirus exposure and HLA in healthy donors. TCRdb's table, derived via immunoSEQ multiplex PCR, lists solely in-frame clones and lacks some. The table includes roughly 130,000 clones, approximately 81% detected once. Sequenced: PBMCs. These receptors originate from a man younger than 35 in good health and CMV-seronegative. Both conserved end residues are trimmed from each CDR3. Clone size is not always given. Where it is, it says once, few, many or a class for expanded clones.

clone size: NA; J gene: TRBJ1-6; V gene: TRBV6-1; CDR3 protein: ASSEGRNYNSPLH
clone size: NA; J gene: TRBJ2-5; V gene: TRBV19; CDR3 protein: ASSNRIEAGRGETQY
clone size: NA; J gene: TRBJ2-3; V gene: TRBV7-2; CDR3 protein: ASSLVPLPSDTQY
clone size: NA; J gene: TRBJ2-2; V gene: TRBV7-8; CDR3 protein: ASSFNFLIQTGELF
clone size: few; J gene: TRBJ2-5; V gene: TRBV6-5; CDR3 protein: ASRGAETQY
clone size: NA; J gene: TRBJ1-2; V gene: TRBV27; CDR3 protein: ASSLGTRNYGYT
clone size: NA; J gene: TRBJ1-2; V gene: TRBV6-1; CDR3 protein: ASSGHPANYGYT
clone size: NA; J gene: TRBJ2-3; V gene: TRBV19; CDR3 protein: ASSRDSGATDTQY
clone size: NA; J gene: TRBJ2-5; V gene: TRBV6-1; CDR3 protein: ASRASKETQY
clone size: NA; J gene: TRBJ2-1; V gene: TRBV5-1; CDR3 protein: ASSSLAGSSYNEQF
clone size: once; J gene: TRBJ2-7; V gene: TRBV19; CDR3 protein: ASGQGSTYEQY
clone size: NA; J gene: TRBJ2-4; V gene: TRBV29-1; CDR3 protein: SARIDREKNIQY
clone size: NA; J gene: TRBJ1-6; V gene: TRBV25-1; CDR3 protein: ATDPGHKNSPLH
clone size: NA; J gene: TRBJ2-2; V gene: TRBV27; CDR3 protein: ASSPLSIGTGELF
clone size: NA; J gene: TRBJ2-3; V gene: TRBV13; CDR3 protein: ASSALASLGGTDTQY
clone size: NA; J gene: TRBJ2-7; V gene: TRBV4-1; CDR3 protein: ASSQGTASSYEQY
clone size: NA; J gene: TRBJ1-2; V gene: TRBV29-1; CDR3 protein: SVEFGQESGYT
clone size: NA; J gene: TRBJ1-5; V gene: TRBV2; CDR3 protein: ASSRTGDFGNQPQH
clone size: NA; J gene: TRBJ2-1; V gene: TRBV7-9; CDR3 protein: ASSSRDSRHEQF
clone size: NA; J gene: TRBJ1-1; V gene: TRBV20-1; CDR3 protein: SASRDTEAF
clone size: NA; J gene: TRBJ2-5; V gene: TRBV7-3; CDR3 protein: ASSQGVGETQY
clone size: NA; J gene: TRBJ2-3; V gene: TRBV15; CDR3 protein: ATSTPFADTQY
clone size: NA; J gene: TRBJ1-5; V gene: TRBV7-2; CDR3 protein: ASSLGGGSNQPQH
clone size: NA; J gene: TRBJ1-1; V gene: TRBV27; CDR3 protein: ASSDGTGGGTEAF
clone size: NA; J gene: TRBJ2-7; V gene: TRBV27; CDR3 protein: ASSHLAGGQEQY
clone size: NA; J gene: TRBJ2-5; V gene: TRBV14; CDR3 protein: ASSQGGTSGETQY
clone size: NA; J gene: TRBJ1-2; V gene: TRBV7-9; CDR3 protein: ASSLSRTSNYGYT
clone size: once; J gene: TRBJ1-3; V gene: TRBV2; CDR3 protein: ASVNRETGNTIY
clone size: NA; J gene: TRBJ2-3; V gene: TRBV27; CDR3 protein: ASSETRADTQY
clone size: once; J gene: TRBJ1-2; V gene: TRBV20-1; CDR3 protein: SAGGDGYT
clone size: NA; J gene: TRBJ1-2; V gene: TRBV11-2; CDR3 protein: ASSSDRAAHGHT
clone size: NA; J gene: TRBJ2-7; V gene: TRBV19; CDR3 protein: ASSIGLEQY
clone size: NA; J gene: TRBJ1-5; V gene: TRBV18; CDR3 protein: ASSPQTGMGRVNQPQH
clone size: NA; J gene: TRBJ1-4; V gene: TRBV6-6; CDR3 protein: ASSSPHREKLF
clone size: NA; J gene: TRBJ2-3; V gene: TRBV9; CDR3 protein: ASSLRTGRDTQY
clone size: NA; J gene: TRBJ1-2; V gene: TRBV4-2; CDR3 protein: ASSPDRLYGYT
clone size: NA; J gene: TRBJ1-4; V gene: TRBV28; CDR3 protein: ASSLIQGSANEKLF
clone size: NA; J gene: TRBJ2-1; V gene: TRBV27; CDR3 protein: ASSLSSGHYNEQF
clone size: NA; J gene: TRBJ2-6; V gene: TRBV6-5; CDR3 protein: ASTGTSSRANVLT
clone size: NA; J gene: TRBJ1-1; V gene: TRBV18; CDR3 protein: ASSPTSPGAVDTEAF
clone size: once; J gene: TRBJ2-2; V gene: TRBV9; CDR3 protein: ASSVGAGGFGELF
clone size: NA; J gene: TRBJ1-1; V gene: TRBV9; CDR3 protein: ASSVTGGTEAF
clone size: few; J gene: TRBJ1-3; V gene: TRBV18; CDR3 protein: ASSPSTGRTTIY
clone size: NA; J gene: TRBJ2-7; V gene: TRBV7-3; CDR3 protein: ASSLTGGGESYEQY
clone size: once; J gene: TRBJ1-2; V gene: TRBV19; CDR3 protein: ASSPDRVPLLYGYT
clone size: NA; J gene: TRBJ2-6; V gene: TRBV11-2; CDR3 protein: ASWGLRRSGANVLT
clone size: NA; J gene: TRBJ2-7; V gene: TRBV5-1; CDR3 protein: ASSLEEAKRLGEQY
clone size: NA; J gene: TRBJ2-4; V gene: TRBV27; CDR3 protein: ASSPSRQGKENIQY
clone size: few; J gene: TRBJ2-3; V gene: TRBV5-1; CDR3 protein: ASSKVTAITDTQY
clone size: NA; J gene: TRBJ2-3; V gene: TRBV21-1; CDR3 protein: ASQYSIETQY
clone size: few; J gene: TRBJ1-3; V gene: TRBV2; CDR3 protein: ASSVDRGDTIY
clone size: once; J gene: TRBJ2-1; V gene: TRBV7-9; CDR3 protein: ASSKATVDEQF
clone size: NA; J gene: TRBJ1-3; V gene: TRBV18; CDR3 protein: ASSPLATGGEGNTIY